This T cell receptor beta chain was sequenced in a study of blood T cell repertoires in COVID-19. V dropped 1 base and J dropped 7; count of bases not matched to a gene: 9. The germline V gene encodes CDR1 MGHRA and CDR2 YSYEKL. CDR3 length: 15 amino acids. This clone was seen a handful of times. Produced via immunoSEQ multiplex PCR; TCRdb's table is partial and in-frame only. Of approximately 310,000 clones listed, roughly 86% are singletons. The clonotype originates from a woman in her fifties or sixties who had recovered from COVID-19. The V gene is TRBV4-1, the J gene TRBJ2-7; 8 nucleotides match TRBD1. The sequencing input was peripheral blood. The CDR3 reads CASSQVDRGRWEQYF. The CDR3 DNA reads as TGCGCCAGCAGCCAAGTCGACAGGGGCCGGTGGGAGCAGTACTTC.